A selection of T cell receptor beta chains follows, all from one sample in a study of radiotherapy plus CTLA-4 blockade in lung cancer. Clones were sequenced by immunoSEQ multiplex PCR, and TCRdb holds only the in-frame ones, with some missing. The sample holds 24,000 or so clones, around 70% seen once. The sequences come from peripheral blood, collected from a patient treated with radiotherapy plus ipilimumab. The source of these receptors is a human donor with non-small cell lung cancer who had stable disease on radiotherapy plus ipilimumab. The CDR3 runs from the conserved cysteine through the conserved F or W. The D gene is left open where the match is weak. Some rows mark clone size as missing; the rest say once, few, many or name a class of expanded clone.

.,TRBV7-9,TRBJ1-2,.,CASSYIGGRGAYGYTF,TGTGCCAGCAGCTACATAGGCGGGAGGGGTGCCTATGGCTACACCTTC
.,TRBV29-1,TRBJ2-7,.,CSVQVGHEQYF,TGCAGCGTTCAGGTAGGCCACGAGCAGTACTTC
.,TRBV5-6,TRBJ2-7,.,CASSLMDLTYEQYF,TGTGCCAGCAGCTTGATGGACCTGACCTACGAGCAGTACTTC
.,TRBV7-2,TRBJ2-5,.,CASSPTRDYTQYF,TGTGCCAGCAGCCCGACCCGAGACTACACCCAGTACTTC
.,TRBV27,TRBJ1-5,.,CASSLTQGPQHF,TGTGCCAGCAGTTTAACTCAGGGGCCCCAGCATTTT
TRBD2,TRBV9,TRBJ2-5,.,CASSVATSGGAETQYF,TGTGCCAGCAGCGTAGCTACTAGCGGGGGGGCAGAGACCCAGTACTTC
TRBD2,TRBV6-5,TRBJ2-7,once,CASTGTSGSNEQYF,TGTGCCAGCACCGGGACTAGCGGGAGCAACGAGCAGTACTTC
.,TRBV5-5,TRBJ1-5,.,CASSRVADSPNQPQHF,TGTGCCAGCAGCCGAGTAGCGGACTCTCCGAATCAGCCCCAGCATTTT
.,TRBV6-1,TRBJ2-2,.,CASSVGQRSITGELFF,TGTGCCAGCAGTGTCGGACAGAGGAGCATCACCGGGGAGCTGTTTTTT
.,TRBV7-2,TRBJ1-2,.,CASSNRGEANYGYTF,TGTGCCAGCAGCAACCGAGGGGAAGCTAACTATGGCTACACCTTC
TRBD2,TRBV7-2,TRBJ2-3,.,CASSQEREKAQYF,TGTGCCAGCAGCCAGGAGCGGGAGAAGGCGCAGTATTTT
.,TRBV18,TRBJ2-7,.,CASSPEQNSYEQYF,TGTGCCAGCTCACCTGAACAGAACTCCTACGAGCAGTACTTC
.,TRBV19,TRBJ1-5,.,CASSIVRTSNQPQHF,TGTGCCAGTAGTATAGTCAGAACAAGCAATCAGCCCCAGCATTTT
TRBD1,TRBV6-6,TRBJ1-4,.,CASRPDRGRGEKLFF,TGTGCCAGCAGGCCCGACAGGGGCCGAGGGGAAAAACTGTTTTTT
.,TRBV6-1,TRBJ2-7,.,CASSEERAVSYEQYF,TGTGCCAGCAGTGAAGAGCGAGCCGTATCCTACGAGCAGTACTTC
TRBD1,TRBV28,TRBJ1-2,.,CASKTGVYGYTF,TGTGCCAGCAAGACAGGGGTCTATGGCTACACCTTC
TRBD2,TRBV27,TRBJ2-1,.,CASRLRRLAGGGNEQFF,TGTGCCAGCAGACTGAGAAGACTAGCGGGAGGGGGGAATGAGCAGTTCTTC
.,TRBV7-9,TRBJ1-1,once,CASRRDTGDAEAFF,TGTGCCAGCAGACGGGACACGGGGGACGCTGAAGCTTTCTTT
.,TRBV6-6,TRBJ1-3,few,CASSETPSGNTIYF,TGTGCCAGCAGTGAGACGCCCTCTGGAAACACCATATATTTT
TRBD2,TRBV4-2,TRBJ2-2,once,CASSLGLADRGELFF,TGTGCCAGCAGCCTTGGACTAGCGGACCGCGGGGAGCTGTTTTTT
.,TRBV6-5,TRBJ1-2,.,CASGGGNYGYTF,TGTGCCAGCGGGGGGGGGAACTATGGCTACACCTTC
.,TRBV9,TRBJ2-7,.,CASSVGGGLSYEQYF,TGTGCCAGCAGCGTAGGTGGGGGGCTCTCCTACGAGCAGTACTTC
TRBD2,TRBV5-1,TRBJ2-3,once,CASFVAGADTQYF,TGCGCCAGCTTCGTCGCGGGGGCAGATACGCAGTATTTT
.,TRBV2,TRBJ1-4,.,CASRSQHLEKLFF,TGTGCCAGCAGAAGTCAGCATTTAGAAAAACTGTTTTTT
TRBD2,TRBV4-1,TRBJ2-5,.,CASSQDGRAYETQYF,TGCGCCAGCAGCCAAGACGGGAGGGCCTATGAGACCCAGTACTTC
.,TRBV6-1,TRBJ1-2,.,CASSERAPRGNYGYTF,TGTGCCAGCAGTGAACGTGCCCCCCGGGGAAACTATGGCTACACCTTC
.,TRBV7-2,TRBJ2-3,.,CASSPSGLSTDTQYF,TGTGCCAGCAGCCCCTCGGGATTGTCCACAGATACGCAGTATTTT
.,TRBV27,TRBJ2-5,.,CASSLRAGRVKTQYF,TGTGCCAGCAGTTTACGGGCGGGCAGGGTAAAGACCCAGTACTTC
.,TRBV2,TRBJ2-1,once,CASSDSRRNEQFF,TGTGCCAGCAGTGATTCGAGAAGGAATGAGCAGTTCTTC
.,TRBV28,TRBJ1-1,once,CASSPLRYTEAFF,TGTGCCAGCAGCCCCTTGCGGTACACTGAAGCTTTCTTT
TRBD2,TRBV7-3,TRBJ2-2,.,CASSLTGLAGELFF,TGTGCCAGCAGCTTAACAGGACTAGCCGGGGAGCTGTTTTTT
TRBD2,TRBV27,TRBJ2-1,.,CASRRAGGPGEQFF,TGTGCCAGCCGACGAGCGGGAGGGCCGGGTGAGCAGTTCTTC
.,TRBV6-5,TRBJ2-6,few,CASREISGANVLTF,TGTGCCAGCCGAGAGATCTCTGGGGCCAACGTCCTGACTTTC
.,TRBV11-3,TRBJ1-1,.,CASSLDTILNTEAFF,TGTGCCAGCAGCTTAGATACGATACTGAACACTGAAGCTTTCTTT
TRBD1,TRBV18,TRBJ1-5,few,CASSPPGTGDGQPQHF,TGTGCCAGCTCACCACCCGGGACAGGGGATGGTCAGCCCCAGCATTTT
.,TRBV28,TRBJ2-7,.,CASSLALDRLAYEQYF,TGTGCCAGCAGTTTAGCCTTGGACAGATTGGCCTACGAGCAGTACTTC
.,TRBV6-1,TRBJ2-3,.,CASRQDTQYF,TGTGCCAGCAGACAGGACACGCAGTATTTT
TRBD2,TRBV2,TRBJ2-7,.,CASSVGAGGPYEQYF,TGTGCCAGCAGTGTTGGAGCGGGAGGGCCCTACGAGCAGTACTTC
TRBD2,TRBV29-1,TRBJ2-1,once,CSVAGLADFNEQFF,TGCAGCGTGGCGGGACTAGCGGATTTCAATGAGCAGTTCTTC
.,TRBV6-6,TRBJ1-2,.,CASLKGTPYGYTF,TGTGCCAGCCTTAAAGGGACACCCTATGGCTACACCTTC
.,TRBV7-9,TRBJ2-7,.,CASSSSPRTSYEQYF,TGTGCCAGCAGTTCCTCCCCCCGGACATCCTACGAGCAGTACTTC
.,TRBV6-1,TRBJ2-3,.,CASSEGRGLTDTQYF,TGTGCCAGCAGTGAAGGGCGGGGCCTCACAGATACGCAGTATTTT
.,TRBV25-1,TRBJ2-5,.,CASSKQGLRETQYF,TGTGCCAGCAGTAAACAGGGTTTACGAGAGACCCAGTACTTC
.,TRBV7-2,TRBJ1-1,few,CASSFLKMNTEAFF,TGTGCCAGCAGCTTCCTCAAAATGAACACTGAAGCTTTCTTT
.,TRBV19,TRBJ2-1,.,CASSIQGGEQFF,TGTGCCAGTAGTATCCAGGGCGGTGAGCAGTTCTTC
TRBD1,TRBV7-8,TRBJ2-7,.,CASSGTGGVFSGEQYF,TGTGCCAGCAGCGGGACAGGGGGGGTTTTCTCGGGCGAGCAGTACTTC
.,TRBV5-1,TRBJ1-4,few,CASSPELSGKLFF,TGCGCCAGCAGCCCCGAGTTAAGCGGTAAACTGTTTTTT
.,TRBV19,TRBJ2-2,.,CASSPWIGASNTGELFF,TGTGCCAGTAGCCCCTGGATTGGTGCTTCGAACACCGGGGAGCTGTTTTTT
.,TRBV5-4,TRBJ2-7,.,CASSLKGIYEQYF,TGTGCCAGCAGCTTGAAGGGCATCTACGAGCAGTACTTC
.,TRBV25-1,TRBJ1-1,.,CASPVTEGRVDTEAFF,TGTGCCAGCCCGGTCACCGAGGGTAGGGTGGACACTGAAGCTTTCTTT
TRBD1,TRBV6-1,TRBJ1-1,few,CASSGYRQGVTEAFF,TGTGCCAGCAGTGGCTACCGACAGGGCGTAACTGAAGCTTTCTTT
.,TRBV6-1,TRBJ2-2,.,CASRGNLGELFF,TGTGCCAGCAGGGGGAATCTCGGGGAGCTGTTTTTT
.,TRBV7-9,TRBJ2-1,.,CASSLASLRSYNEQFF,TGTGCCAGCAGCTTAGCGTCGTTGAGGAGTTACAATGAGCAGTTCTTC
.,TRBV19,TRBJ1-3,few,CASSTRQDYSGNTIYF,TGTGCCAGTAGTACACGACAGGACTACTCTGGAAACACCATATATTTT